The next 28 T cell receptor beta chains were all read from a single sample in a study of cytomegalovirus exposure and HLA in healthy donors. This PCR relied on a set of 60 Vbeta primers and 13 Jbeta primers. Data came from immunoSEQ multiplex PCR; TCRdb stores just in-frame clones and leaves some out. The sample gives about 51,000 clones, 81% of which show up once; roughly 2.5% is in the top ten. Sequencing was carried out using PBMCs. All receptors derive from a boy between 10 and 17 years old in good health and CMV-seropositive.

This chain connects TRBV15 to TRBJ1-1; 10 positions agree with TRBD1. Germline CDR1 LNHNV, CDR2 YYDKDF (reference sequence). The CDR3 contains 15 residues. The ends lost 8 bases at V and 1 base at J; junction bases unmatched: 7. The CDR3 loop is CATAEGQGRNTEAFF. DNA for the CDR3: TGTGCCACCGCCGAGGGACAGGGGAGGAACACTGAAGCTTTCTTT.

This clone was detected only a few times. The rearrangement uses TRBV28 and TRBJ1-2; no reliable D call. The CDR3 is made up of 12 amino acids. V was clipped by 4 bases and J by 7 bases, with 10 bases between them. The V gene's germline CDR1 is MDHEN and CDR2 SYDVKM. The CDR3 reads CASSSRTGGYTF. The CDR3 nucleotides are TGTGCCAGCAGTTCGCGTACGGGTGGCTACACCTTC.

V usage is TRBV4-2 and J usage is TRBJ2-1, with TRBD1 matching 8 bases. The germline V gene has CDR1 LGHNA and CDR2 YNFKEQ. This CDR3 region has 17 residues. V was clipped by 2 bases and J by 3 bases; unmatched bases: 9. The CDR3 is CASSQLTGGTGYNEQFF. The CDR3 coding sequence is TGTGCCAGCAGCCAACTCACAGGGGGGACAGGCTACAATGAGCAGTTCTTC.

V and J are TRBV15 and TRBJ2-5, with a tentative D call TRBD2 (6 bases). Germline V gives CDR1 LNHNV, CDR2 YYDKDF (reference sequence). The CDR3 is 13 amino acids. V dropped 3 bases and J dropped 11 bases, with 16 bases sitting between them. The CDR3 reads CATSSRRGGEQYF. CDR3 DNA sequence: TGTGCCACCAGCAGTAGGCGGGGTGGGGAGCAGTACTTC.

The rearrangement links TRBV29-1 to TRBJ2-2, with D perhaps matching TRBD2 (5 bases). Germline CDR1 SQVTM, CDR2 ANQGSEA. The V end was cut by 4 bases, the J end by 4 bases, with 10 bases between. The length of the CDR3 is 13 residues. For the CDR3, the DNA is TGCAGCGTTGGTGGGCGGGTCACCGGGGAGCTGTTTTTT. It encodes CSVGGRVTGELFF.

The V call is TRBV19, the J call TRBJ2-7, with 8 bases fitting TRBD1. The junction had 18 bases not matched to a gene; V was cut back by 4 bases and J by 1 base. The CDR3 is 19 amino acids. The V gene's germline CDR1 is LNHDA and CDR2 SQIVND (reference sequence). The CDR3 DNA reads as TGTGCCAGTAGTAAGTACCCCCCGTTGGCAGGGGGCGCGTCCTACGAGCAGTACTTC. It specifies CASSKYPPLAGGASYEQYF.

V usage is TRBV19 and J usage is TRBJ1-1; the D is unclear. V was shortened by 7 bases and J by 0 bases, with 12 bases between the two germline ends. This CDR3 is 14 amino acids long. CDR1 LNHDA and CDR2 SQIVND come from the germline V gene (reference sequence). The CDR3 bases are TGTGCCAGTAAAGTATGGAGCATGAACACTGAAGCTTTCTTT. Protein: CASKVWSMNTEAFF. The full variable domain, with the rest looked up from reference TRBV19 and TRBJ1-1, is DGGITQSPKYLFRKEGQNVTLSCEQNLNHDAMYWYRQDPGQGLRLIYYSQIVNDFQKGDIAEGYSVSREKKESFPLTVTSAQKNPTAFYLCASKVWSMNTEAFFGQGTRLTVV.

The V and J genes are TRBV5-1 and TRBJ2-2; possible D gene TRBD2, 6 bases. Germline CDR1 reads SGHRS; CDR2 reads YFSETQ. Trimming pared 1 base from V and 3 bases from J, leaving 13 bases between. The CDR3 totals 16 residues. For the CDR3, the DNA is TGCGCCAGCAGCTTGATTAGCGGTGAACACACCGGGGAGCTGTTTTTT. Its protein product is CASSLISGEHTGELFF. The complete variable domain, with remaining parts taken from reference TRBV5-1 and TRBJ2-2, reads KAGVTQTPRYLIKTRGQQVTLSCSPISGHRSVSWYQQTPGQGLQFLFEYFSETQRNKGNFPGRFSGRQFSNSRSEMNVSTLELGDSALYLCASSLISGEHTGELFFGEGSRLTVL.

This clone was detected only once. The genes are TRBV27 and TRBJ1-6; maybe TRBD1 (5 bases). V was cut by 6 bases and J by 9 bases, with 12 bases left in between. The germline V gene encodes CDR1 MNHEY and CDR2 SMNVEV (reference sequence). This CDR3 region has 13 residues. The CDR3 DNA reads as TGTGCCAGCAGAGGGGTGGAGGGTTCACCCCTCCACTTT. Its translation is CASRGVEGSPLHF.

The V gene is TRBV4-2, the J gene TRBJ2-2; maybe TRBD1 (6 bases). CDR1 and CDR2 (germline): LGHNA, YNFKEQ. CDR3 size: 16 residues. Trimming stripped 0 bases from V and 5 bases from J, with 13 bases between. The CDR3 is CASSQDTNRETGELFF. In DNA, the CDR3 is TGTGCCAGCAGCCAAGACACGAACAGGGAGACCGGGGAGCTGTTTTTT.

The rearrangement uses TRBV6-1 and TRBJ2-3; 7 positions agree with TRBD2. The CDR3 totals 14 residues. Germline CDR1 MNHNS, CDR2 SASEGT. V was pared by 8 bases and J by 1 base, with 6 bases of the junction left unmatched. The CDR3 sequence: CASPGRGGTDTQYF. DNA of the CDR3: TGTGCCAGCCCTGGACGGGGGGGCACAGATACGCAGTATTTT.

The chain carries TRBV4-1 and TRBJ2-7, with D possibly being TRBD2 (6 bases). Trimming shortened V by 3 bases and J by 2 bases, and 17 bases separated the two germline ends. In germline, CDR1 is MGHRA, CDR2 YSYEKL. This CDR3 has 16 residues. CDR3 nucleotides: TGCGCCAGCAGCCACCCTCCGGCGGGGAGAGCCTACGAGCAGTACTTC. Protein: CASSHPPAGRAYEQYF.

This clone has more than one count but fewer than ten. The rearrangement links TRBV10-3 to TRBJ1-5; D is uncertain. The CDR3 length is 13 residues. CDR1 and CDR2 from the germline V gene are ENHRY and SYGVKD. V shed 0 bases and J shed 5 bases, with 5 bases lying between them. The chain's CDR3 is CAISESIDQPQHF. CDR3 DNA sequence: TGTGCCATCAGTGAGTCCATAGATCAGCCCCAGCATTTT.

J is TRBJ2-7 and V is TRBV5-1; D might be TRBD2 (6 bases). Germline CDR1 SGHRS, CDR2 YFSETQ. The V gene lost 4 bases and the J gene lost 2 bases, with 16 bases spanning the gap. This CDR3 spans 15 amino acids. Here the CDR3 DNA reads TGCGCCAGCAGCCAGTCTCTGGAGGGAGCCTACGAGCAGTACTTC. This codes for CASSQSLEGAYEQYF.

This rearrangement joins TRBV4-2 to TRBJ2-1; D not resolved. V gave up 1 base and J gave up 8 bases, with 15 bases separating them. The CDR3 runs 15 residues. The V gene's germline CDR1 is LGHNA and CDR2 YNFKEQ. CDR3 DNA sequence: TGTGCCAGCAGCCAAGGAGGAATTTCGGTAGATGAGCAGTTCTTC. It encodes CASSQGGISVDEQFF.

This clone was detected a few times. The CDR3 is CASSPGGGRNEKLFF. For the CDR3, the DNA is TGTGCCAGCAGCCCTGGCGGGGGCCGTAATGAAAAACTGTTTTTT. The gene calls are TRBV7-2 and TRBJ1-4; tentative D call: TRBD1 (6 bases). Germline V lookup: CDR1 SGHTA, CDR2 FQGNSA. The V and J ends lost 5 bases and 4 bases respectively, with 14 bases between them. CDR3 length equals 15 residues.

The chain joins TRBV5-1 to TRBJ2-1; 9 nucleotides match TRBD2. J gave up 6 bases and V 1 base, and 8 bases lay outside the gene matches. CDR1 and CDR2 from the germline V gene are SGHRS and YFSETQ. The CDR3 is 16 amino acids. The CDR3 region has the DNA TGCGCCAGCAGCTTGAGGATAGCGGGGGCCCCCAATGAGCAGTTCTTC. This translates into CASSLRIAGAPNEQFF.

The chain couples TRBV13 to TRBJ2-2; 7 positions match TRBD1. V gave up 2 bases and J gave up 3 bases; unmatched junction bases: 9. CDR1 PRHDT and CDR2 FYEKMQ come from the germline V gene (reference sequence). There are 17 residues in the CDR3. The CDR3 sequence: CASSLPDRDAHTGELFF. The CDR3 DNA follows: TGTGCCAGCAGCTTACCAGACAGGGACGCTCACACCGGGGAGCTGTTTTTT.

The chain combines TRBV18 with TRBJ1-2; D not certain. The germline gives CDR1 KGHSH, CDR2 LQKENI. This CDR3 is built from 14 residues. Trimming pared 2 bases from V and 3 bases from J, leaving 10 bases between. CDR3 nucleotides: TGTGCCAGCTCACCAATTCCAGGCGACTATGGCTACACCTTC. This translates into CASSPIPGDYGYTF.

This chain uses TRBV5-1 with TRBJ2-1; D is ambiguous. The ends were cut back, 7 bases at V and 5 bases at J, with 16 bases in the middle. The germline CDR1 and CDR2 sequences are SGHRS and YFSETQ. The CDR3 extends over 14 amino acids. Here the CDR3 DNA reads TGCGCCAGCTCGCCCCAGTTGATCCACAATGAGCAGTTCTTC. It encodes CASSPQLIHNEQFF.

This clone has only a few counts. CDR3 protein: CAPRGWDEQFF. CDR3 bases: TGCGCCCCCAGGGGTTGGGATGAGCAGTTCTTC. The chain combines TRBV10-1 with TRBJ2-1, with D possibly being TRBD1 (6 bases). Trimming took 11 bases from V and 8 from J, leaving 13 bases between them. Germline assignment: CDR1 WNHNN and CDR2 SYGVQD (reference sequence). This CDR3 region has 11 residues.

V usage is TRBV11-1 and J usage is TRBJ1-6; the D is unclear. This CDR3 region has 13 residues. Trimming took 9 bases from V and 10 from J, leaving 16 bases between them. The germline CDR1 and CDR2 sequences are SGHAT and FQDESV (reference sequence). The CDR3 loop is CASRGLEGSPLHF. The CDR3 nucleotides read TGTGCCAGTCGTGGCCTCGAGGGCTCACCCCTCCACTTT.

The V and J genes are TRBV7-9 and TRBJ1-3, with D unclear. The germline gives CDR1 SEHNR, CDR2 FQNEAQ (reference sequence). V was clipped by 10 bases and J by 3 bases, with 16 bases between them. CDR3 size: 14 residues. CDR3 amino acids: CAIEQPNLGNTIYF. The CDR3 region has the DNA TGTGCCATCGAACAGCCGAACCTTGGAAACACCATATATTTT.

This chain links TRBV5-1 with TRBJ1-5; D possibly corresponds to TRBD1 (5 bases). Germline V gene lookup returns CDR1 SGHRS and CDR2 YFSETQ. This CDR3 is 15 amino acids long. The ends were cut back, 2 bases at V and 5 bases at J, with 14 bases in the middle. As DNA, the CDR3 is TGCGCCAGCAGCTTAAATCAAGGGGCAGATCAGCCCCAGCATTTT. Translation: CASSLNQGADQPQHF.

V usage is TRBV19 and J usage is TRBJ1-4, with 7 bases fitting TRBD1. V trimming: 6 bases; J trimming: 0 bases; junction bases outside the gene matches: 13. Germline assignment: CDR1 LNHDA and CDR2 SQIVND (reference sequence). This CDR3 has 18 residues. CDR3 nucleotides: TGTGCCAGTAGGGGACCCGACAGGGACACTGCAACTAATGAAAAACTGTTTTTT. Its translation: CASRGPDRDTATNEKLFF. Full variable domain (outside the CDR3, taken from reference TRBV19 and TRBJ1-4): DGGITQSPKYLFRKEGQNVTLSCEQNLNHDAMYWYRQDPGQGLRLIYYSQIVNDFQKGDIAEGYSVSREKKESFPLTVTSAQKNPTAFYLCASRGPDRDTATNEKLFFGSGTQLSVL.

The genes are TRBV4-1 and TRBJ1-2; D unclear. V was shortened by 2 bases and J by 5 bases, with 18 bases between the two germline ends. CDR1 is MGHRA and CDR2 is YSYEKL in the germline V gene. The CDR3 runs 16 residues. DNA for the CDR3: TGCGCCAGCAGCCAACCTGGTGGAGCCTCGGGGTATGGCTACACCTTC. This codes for CASSQPGGASGYGYTF.

The J gene is TRBJ1-4, the V gene TRBV15; 7 nucleotides align to TRBD1. V lost 0 bases, J lost 3 bases, and 1 base stayed unmatched. CDR1 and CDR2 (germline): LNHNV, YYDKDF (reference sequence). CDR3 size: 15 residues. For the CDR3, the DNA is TGTGCCACCAGCAGAGACAGGGGGGCTAATGAAAAACTGTTTTTT. This sequence encodes CATSRDRGANEKLFF.

The chain recombines TRBV18 with TRBJ2-7, with 7 bases that match TRBD1. This CDR3 contains 15 residues. CDR1 and CDR2 from the germline V gene are KGHSH and LQKENI. The V and J ends lost 3 bases and 0 bases, in that order; junction bases with no gene match: 5. The CDR3 DNA follows: TGTGCCAGCTCACCGGACAGGCTCAGCTCCTACGAGCAGTACTTC. Translation: CASSPDRLSSYEQYF.